Given below is one TCR beta chain in context. Its target antigen remains unknown. The input lacks base qualities; no much larger clone sits a single base away. The data originate from a study of blood T cell repertoires in COVID-19 (dated by TCRdb to 2020 to 2022). The study in broad terms: Samples covering the acute and convalescent phases of COVID-19 were provided by collaborators in the United States, Italy and Spain. The sample metadata nearly always contained a de-identified subject ID, COVID-19 status, age in years and sex. Where available, HLA class I and class II types were taken from metadata supplied by the sample provider and were not determined by assay-based typing. The dataset comprised deeply sampled blood TCRbeta repertoires from subjects exposed to, actively infected with, or recovered from COVID-19. Samples were obtained from the ongoing ImmuneRACE study (first 160 participants) and from about 1,300 subjects provided by 6 global collaborators. The repertoires were released in a freely available public database intended as a resource for research on the immune response to SARS-CoV-2. The prospective study material was composed of cDNA or gDNA derived from T cells, B-cell-depleted T cells, or PBMCs. What the work shows at the level of the full study, not this receptor alone: The quantity of clinical and demographic metadata differed by source and by participant and was supplied without curation.

Enrolling through a virtual design, the prospective study's participants ranged in age from roughly 18 to 89 years and lived across some 23 United States geographic areas. In the prospective study, participants were assigned to cohorts based on the clinical history participants reported in a screening survey and a study questionnaire. Recovered participants in ImmuneRACE Cohort 3 were defined by two consecutive negative NP/OP PCR tests, clearance by a healthcare professional, or resolution of symptoms. In the prospective study, whole blood, serum and a nasopharyngeal or oropharyngeal swab were collected from each participant by mobile phlebotomists. Prospective study participants could optionally give additional blood draws and questionnaires over an approximately 2-month period. Blood samples from the prospective study were shipped frozen or at room temperature prior to DNA extraction. TCRbeta CDR3 regions were amplified from genomic DNA using the immunoSEQ Assay, a bias-controlled multiplex PCR. As for the authors' bioinformatics: Within the assay, amplification of reference gene primers was used to estimate how many nucleated cells each sample contained. To quantify the absolute abundance of each unique TCRbeta CDR3 rearrangement, sequence reads were collapsed and filtered. For each sample, productive Simpson clonality was calculated by taking the square root of Simpson's diversity index across productive rearrangements. TCRdb carries this immuneACCESS record with in-frame sequences only. Its versions omit some clonotypes, under half of them owing to an unresolved V gene in the studies checked, with the rest unexplained. D and trimming come from the DNA, and the V and J calls and clone size come from that table. This sample gives about 130,000 clones in total; around 80% of them show up just once. The ten largest clones represent approximately 6% of the sample.

V is shortened by 1 base, J by 5 bases, and the region joining them spans 12 bases. Via the germline V gene, CDR1 is LGHNA and CDR2 YNFKEQ. The CDR3 spans 15 residues, from the cysteine through the phenylalanine. Solely the CDR3 DNA is kept, with 45 bases framed from the first base. The TCR originated in a woman between 45 and 65 years old who had recovered from COVID-19. The V and J genes are TRBV4-2 and TRBJ2-1; the D gene is possibly TRBD2, with 7 bases matching. Sequenced: PBMCs or T cells enriched from blood (not recorded which). The bases read TGTGCCAGCAGCCAAGTAGGCGGGGGCAACAATGAGCAGTTCTTC. Its translation is CASSQVGGGNNEQFF.